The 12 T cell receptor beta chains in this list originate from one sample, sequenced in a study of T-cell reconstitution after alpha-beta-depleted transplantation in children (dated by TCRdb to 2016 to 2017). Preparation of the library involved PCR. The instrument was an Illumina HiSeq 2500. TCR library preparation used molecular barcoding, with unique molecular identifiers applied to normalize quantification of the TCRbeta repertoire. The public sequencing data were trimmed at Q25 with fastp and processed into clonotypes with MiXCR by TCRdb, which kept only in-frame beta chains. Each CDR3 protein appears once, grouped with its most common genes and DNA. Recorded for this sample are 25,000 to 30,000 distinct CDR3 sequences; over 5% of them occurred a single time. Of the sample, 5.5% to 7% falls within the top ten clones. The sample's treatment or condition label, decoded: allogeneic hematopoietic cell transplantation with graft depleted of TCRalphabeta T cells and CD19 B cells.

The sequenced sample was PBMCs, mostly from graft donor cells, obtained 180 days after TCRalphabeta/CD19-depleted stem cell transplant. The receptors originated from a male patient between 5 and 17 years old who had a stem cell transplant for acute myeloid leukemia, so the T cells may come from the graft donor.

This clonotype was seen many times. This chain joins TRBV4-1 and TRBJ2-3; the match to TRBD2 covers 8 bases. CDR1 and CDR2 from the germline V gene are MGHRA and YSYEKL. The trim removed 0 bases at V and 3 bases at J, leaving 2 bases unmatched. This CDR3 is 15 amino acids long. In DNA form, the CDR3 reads TGCGCCAGCAGCCAAGATGTAGCGGGAACAGATACGCAGTATTTT. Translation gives CASSQDVAGTDTQYF.

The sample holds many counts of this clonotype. The CDR3 nucleotides are TGTGCCAGCAGCTTAACGTTGATGGGGAACACAGATACGCAGTATTTT. Its protein is CASSLTLMGNTDTQYF. The gene calls are TRBV7-3 and TRBJ2-3; unclear D gene. This CDR3 comprises 16 residues. V lost 0 bases and J 2 bases, leaving 12 bases between the germline ends. Germline-derived CDR1 and CDR2 are SGHTA and FQGTGA.

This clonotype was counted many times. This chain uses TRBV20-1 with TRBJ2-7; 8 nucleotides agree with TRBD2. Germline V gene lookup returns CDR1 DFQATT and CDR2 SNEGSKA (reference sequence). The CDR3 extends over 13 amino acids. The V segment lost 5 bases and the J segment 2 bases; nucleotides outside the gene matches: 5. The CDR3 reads CSAFLAGPYEQYF. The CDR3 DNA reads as TGCAGTGCTTTTCTAGCGGGTCCCTACGAGCAGTACTTC.

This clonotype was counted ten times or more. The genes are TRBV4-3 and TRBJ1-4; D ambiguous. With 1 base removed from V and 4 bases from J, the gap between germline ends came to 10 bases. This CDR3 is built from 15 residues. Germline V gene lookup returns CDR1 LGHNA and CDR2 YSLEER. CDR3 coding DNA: TGCGCCAGCAGCCAAGGGACCAACATTAATGAAAAACTGTTTTTT. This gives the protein CASSQGTNINEKLFF.

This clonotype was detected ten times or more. The CDR3 loop reads CASSPPWGVYTQYF. Written as DNA, the CDR3 is TGTGCCAGCTCCCCTCCGTGGGGGGTCTATACGCAGTATTTT. The rearrangement uses TRBV18 and TRBJ2-3; the D gene is possibly TRBD2 (6 bases). From germline, CDR1 is KGHSH and CDR2 LQKENI. V was trimmed by 6 bases and J by 7 bases, leaving 17 bases between them. The CDR3 is made up of 14 amino acids.

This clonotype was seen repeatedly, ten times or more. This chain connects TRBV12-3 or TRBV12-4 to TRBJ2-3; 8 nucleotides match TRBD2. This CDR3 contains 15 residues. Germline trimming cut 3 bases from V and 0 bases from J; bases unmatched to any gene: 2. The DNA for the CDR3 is TGTGCCAGCAGTTTCGGGAGGGGAAGCACAGATACGCAGTATTTT. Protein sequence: CASSFGRGSTDTQYF.

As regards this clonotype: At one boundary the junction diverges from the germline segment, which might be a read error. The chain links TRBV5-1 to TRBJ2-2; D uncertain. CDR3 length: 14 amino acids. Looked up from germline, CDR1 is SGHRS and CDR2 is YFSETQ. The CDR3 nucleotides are TGTGCCATGGGCTCCTCCCTGTTCTCCGGGGAGCTGTTTTTT. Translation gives CAMGSSLFSGELFF. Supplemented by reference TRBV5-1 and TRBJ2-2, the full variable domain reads KAGVTQTPRYLIKTRGQQVTLSCSPISGHRSVSWYQQTPGQGLQFLFEYFSETQRNKGNFPGRFSGRQFSNSRSEMNVSTLELGDSALYLCAMGSSLFSGELFFGEGSRLTVL.

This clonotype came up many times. The CDR3 bases are TGCAGTGCTAGACTCTTAGGGGGGTCCTACGAGCAGTACTTC. This sequence encodes CSARLLGGSYEQYF. The gene calls are TRBV20-1 and TRBJ2-7; the D call may be TRBD1 or TRBD2 (6 bases each). The CDR3 loop spans 14 amino acids. V was shortened by 2 bases and J by 1 base, with 12 bases between the two germline ends. The germline gives CDR1 DFQATT, CDR2 SNEGSKA (reference sequence).

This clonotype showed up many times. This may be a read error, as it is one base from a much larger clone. The CDR3 loop is CAGSLDGARDTQYF. For the CDR3, the DNA is TGCGCCGGCAGCTTGGACGGGGCGAGAGATACGCAGTATTTT. The gene calls are TRBV5-1 and TRBJ2-3, with D perhaps matching TRBD1 or TRBD2 (5 bases each). Germline V gene sequence: CDR1 SGHRS, CDR2 YFSETQ. The CDR3 is made up of 14 amino acids. The full variable domain, completed using reference TRBV5-1 and TRBJ2-3, is KAGVTQTPRYLIKTRGQQVTLSCSPISGHRSVSWYQQTPGQGLQFLFEYFSETQRNKGNFPGRFSGRQFSNSRSEMNVSTLELGDSALYLCAGSLDGARDTQYFGPGTRLTVL.

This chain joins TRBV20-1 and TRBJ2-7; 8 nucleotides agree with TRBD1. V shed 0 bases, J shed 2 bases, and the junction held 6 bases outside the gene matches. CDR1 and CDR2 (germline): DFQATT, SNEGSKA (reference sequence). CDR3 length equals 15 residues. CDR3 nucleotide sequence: TGCAGTGCTAGAGATCGGACAGGGAGGACCTACGAGCAGTACTTC. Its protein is CSARDRTGRTYEQYF.

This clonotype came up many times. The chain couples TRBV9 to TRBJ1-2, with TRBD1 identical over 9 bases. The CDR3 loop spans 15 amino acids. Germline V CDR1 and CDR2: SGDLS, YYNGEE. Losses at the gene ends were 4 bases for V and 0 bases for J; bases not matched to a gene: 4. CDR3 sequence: CASSFGTGSNYGYTF. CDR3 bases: TGTGCCAGCAGCTTCGGGACAGGGTCTAACTATGGCTACACCTTC.

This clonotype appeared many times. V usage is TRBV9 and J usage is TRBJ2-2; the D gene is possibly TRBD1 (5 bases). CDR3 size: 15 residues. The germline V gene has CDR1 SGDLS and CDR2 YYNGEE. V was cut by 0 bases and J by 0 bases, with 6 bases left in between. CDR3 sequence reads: CASSVGGANTGELFF. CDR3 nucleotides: TGTGCCAGCAGCGTAGGGGGCGCGAACACCGGGGAGCTGTTTTTT.